One and the same sample provided the 24 T cell receptor beta chains below, sequenced in a study of control samples from healthy donors and cancer patients. Assay used: immunoSEQ multiplex PCR; TCRdb lists only in-frame clones, some missing. This sample carries some 100,000 clones, almost 90% of them seen once, and the ten largest clones take around 14%. The sample consisted of blood. The receptors come from a man under 40 in good health.

This chain uses TRBV4-3 with TRBJ2-6, with TRBD2 matching over 9 bases. V was clipped by 2 bases and J by 4 bases; unmatched bases: 15. Germline CDR1 is LGHNA and CDR2 is YSLEER. The CDR3 length is 20 residues. The CDR3 DNA reads as TGCGCCAGCAGCCAACTCATGGGAGGCGGGAGGGCGTTAGGGGCCAACGTCCTGACTTTC. Protein: CASSQLMGGGRALGANVLTF.

The chain's CDR3 is CASSLGRRHEQYF. In DNA, the CDR3 is TGTGCCAGCAGCTTAGGTAGGCGGCACGAGCAGTACTTC. The chain has TRBV11-3 and TRBJ2-7, with D hard to call. Germline loops: CDR1 SGHNT, CDR2 YENEEA. The CDR3 totals 13 residues. V lost 1 base to trimming and J lost 5 bases, with 9 bases between them.

This sequence joins TRBV11-3 and TRBJ2-7; either TRBD1 or TRBD2 may supply D (5 bases each). V was clipped by 0 bases and J by 0 bases, with 18 bases between them. CDR3 length: 18 amino acids. Germline CDR1 SGHNT, CDR2 YENEEA. CDR3 amino acids: CASSLERGGQLNSYEQYF. The CDR3 bases are TGTGCCAGCAGCTTAGAAAGGGGCGGGCAGCTCAACTCCTACGAGCAGTACTTC.

In its sample, this clone was seen once. The chain uses TRBV7-9 and TRBJ2-3; 8 bases match TRBD2. The CDR3 length is 15 residues. Germline V lookup: CDR1 SEHNR, CDR2 FQNEAQ (reference sequence). V was clipped by 6 bases and J by 3 bases; unmatched bases: 8. In DNA, the CDR3 is TGTGCCAGCAGTCCCCGTAGCGGGATGACAGATACGCAGTATTTT. Translated, it gives CASSPRSGMTDTQYF.

The rearrangement links TRBV11-2 to TRBJ2-1, with a possible D match to TRBD2 (6 bases). The CDR3 spans 17 residues. V lost 1 base and J 0 bases, leaving 13 bases between the germline ends. CDR1 is SGHAT and CDR2 is FQNNGV in the germline V gene. The CDR3: CASSLVLGGISYNEQFF. The CDR3 DNA sequence: TGTGCCAGCAGCTTAGTACTCGGCGGGATCTCCTACAATGAGCAGTTCTTC.

The V call is TRBV30, the J call TRBJ2-1; unclear D gene. CDR1 and CDR2 from the germline V gene are GTSNPN and SVGIG (reference sequence). The germline V and J ends were trimmed by 2 bases and 0 bases, with 8 bases remaining between them. The CDR3 is made up of 14 amino acids. The CDR3, as DNA: TGTGCCTGGAGTAAGTGGAGCTCCTACAATGAGCAGTTCTTC. Protein product: CAWSKWSSYNEQFF.

The chain has TRBV7-8 and TRBJ1-1; TRBD1 matches at 8 bases. V shed 2 bases and J 4 bases; nucleotides not matched to a gene: 3. CDR1 and CDR2 (germline): SGHVS, FQNEAQ. CDR3 length: 14 amino acids. This chain's CDR3 is CASSLRTGGTEAFF. In nucleotides, the CDR3 is TGTGCCAGCAGCTTAAGAACAGGGGGCACTGAAGCTTTCTTT.

V gene TRBV24-1 combines with J gene TRBJ2-1; the D call may be TRBD1 or TRBD2 (5 bases each). Germline CDR1 is KGHDR and CDR2 is SFDVKD. CDR3 size: 15 residues. V lost 0 bases and J 8 bases, leaving 13 bases between the germline ends. This CDR3 reads CATSDLHGTADEQFF. CDR3 DNA sequence: TGTGCCACCAGTGATTTGCACGGGACGGCGGATGAGCAGTTCTTC.

The rearrangement links TRBV28 to TRBJ2-2; D is uncertain. Trimming took 10 bases from V and 8 from J, leaving 20 bases between them. The CDR3 totals 14 residues. Germline V gene sequence: CDR1 MDHEN, CDR2 SYDVKM. The CDR3 loop is CATGPSTLTGELFF. The CDR3 DNA reads as TGTGCCACCGGACCTTCCACCTTGACAGGGGAGCTGTTTTTT.

V usage is TRBV19 and J usage is TRBJ2-1; D unclear. There are 12 residues in the CDR3. V was pared by 4 bases and J by 8 bases, with 9 bases between. In germline, CDR1 is LNHDA, CDR2 SQIVND (reference sequence). The DNA for the CDR3 is TGTGCCAGTAGTAACGGGTGGGATGAGCAGTTCTTC. Translation: CASSNGWDEQFF. The whole variable domain, remainder taken from reference TRBV19 and TRBJ2-1, is DGGITQSPKYLFRKEGQNVTLSCEQNLNHDAMYWYRQDPGQGLRLIYYSQIVNDFQKGDIAEGYSVSREKKESFPLTVTSAQKNPTAFYLCASSNGWDEQFFGPGTRLTVL.

V is TRBV18 and J is TRBJ2-4; TRBD2 might be the D (6 bases). This CDR3 spans 16 amino acids. Trimming shortened V by 4 bases and J by 0 bases, and 13 bases separated the two germline ends. Germline CDR1 KGHSH, CDR2 LQKENI. In nucleotides, the CDR3 is TGTGCCAGCTCACTGTTTGAGGGACTAGCCAAAAACATTCAGTACTTC. This encodes CASSLFEGLAKNIQYF.

The chain combines TRBV14 with TRBJ2-1; no clear D. Trimming stripped 1 base from V and 7 bases from J, with 8 bases between. CDR3 length equals 13 residues. Germline assignment: CDR1 SGHDN and CDR2 FVKESK. The CDR3 loop reads CASSQVSSNEQFF. The CDR3 DNA reads TGTGCCAGCAGCCAAGTTTCATCGAATGAGCAGTTCTTC.

This chain connects TRBV6-4 to TRBJ1-6; TRBD1 matches at 10 bases. J was trimmed by 7 bases and V by 3 bases; bases with no gene match: 6. Germline values: CDR1 MRHNA, CDR2 SNTAGT. The CDR3 covers 16 residues. The CDR3 coding sequence is TGTGCCAGCAGTGAGACCTGGGGACAGGGGAATTCACCCCTCCACTTT. It encodes CASSETWGQGNSPLHF.

The chain recombines TRBV30 with TRBJ1-1; tentative D call: TRBD1 (6 bases). V was pared by 4 bases and J by 1 base, with 10 bases between. This CDR3 has 13 amino acids. The germline V gene has CDR1 GTSNPN and CDR2 SVGIG (reference sequence). In DNA, the CDR3 is TGTGCCTGGATGGGACAACAGAACACTGAAGCTTTCTTT. Its translation is CAWMGQQNTEAFF.

This sequence joins TRBV3-1 (or the pseudogene TRBV3-2) and TRBJ1-1; D call uncertain. The CDR3 covers 15 residues. Germline V CDR1 and CDR2: LGHDT, YNNKEL (reference sequence). Trimming stripped 0 bases from V and 4 bases from J, with 12 bases between. CDR3 sequence (DNA): TGTGCCAGCAGCCAAGATGGCGGGGTAATCACTGAAGCTTTCTTT. This codes for CASSQDGGVITEAFF.

This chain joins TRBV24-1 and TRBJ1-1; D not certain. Germline loops: CDR1 KGHDR, CDR2 SFDVKD. The CDR3 totals 12 residues. V gave up 3 bases and J gave up 3 bases, with 4 bases separating them. CDR3 DNA: TGTGCCACCAGTGATCAGGACACTGAAGCTTTCTTT. Its translation is CATSDQDTEAFF.

This chain connects TRBV7-9 to TRBJ2-1; D might be TRBD1 (6 bases). The CDR3 consists of 15 residues. Germline V gene sequence: CDR1 SEHNR, CDR2 FQNEAQ (reference sequence). The V and J ends lost 4 bases and 4 bases respectively, with 14 bases between them. The CDR3 is CASSSDRLPYNEQFF. CDR3 in DNA: TGTGCCAGCAGCTCCGACAGGTTACCTTACAATGAGCAGTTCTTC.

The chain combines TRBV5-4 with TRBJ1-4; tentative D call: TRBD1 (5 bases). This CDR3 contains 12 residues. Germline V gene data show CDR1 as SGHNT and CDR2 as YYREEE (reference sequence). Trimming took off 0 bases at V and 12 bases at J, with 9 bases between the two ends. CDR3 bases: TGTGCCAGCAGCTTGGGGGGGGAGGAACTGTTTTTT. Protein sequence: CASSLGGEELFF.

This chain links TRBV2 with TRBJ1-1; no clear D gene. Trimming removed 6 bases at V and 1 base at J, with 12 bases between. CDR3 size: 14 residues. Germline CDR1 and CDR2: SNHLY and FYNNEI. DNA of the CDR3: TGTGCCAGCAGCTGGGAGGAGTCGAACACTGAAGCTTTCTTT. Translation gives CASSWEESNTEAFF.

The gene calls are TRBV24-1 and TRBJ2-7; possibly TRBD2 for D (5 bases). This CDR3 is built from 14 residues. V was pared by 3 bases and J by 5 bases, with 13 bases between. The germline CDR1 and CDR2 sequences are KGHDR and SFDVKD. The CDR3 DNA sequence: TGTGCCACCAGTGATGGACCACTAGACGACGAGCAGTACTTC. This codes for CATSDGPLDDEQYF.

This chain connects TRBV6-6 to TRBJ2-7, with D tentatively TRBD1 (5 bases). With 2 bases removed from V and 3 bases from J, the gap between germline ends came to 8 bases. CDR1 is MNHNY and CDR2 is SVGAGI in the germline V gene (reference sequence). There are 13 residues in the CDR3. The CDR3 region is CASSYLQDYEQYF. CDR3 bases: TGTGCCAGCAGTTACCTACAGGACTACGAGCAGTACTTC.

By frequency in the sample, this clone is medium-sized (0.01 to 0.1%). V is TRBV5-4 and J is TRBJ2-1; D possibly uses TRBD1 or TRBD2 (5 bases each). The length of the CDR3 is 15 residues. CDR1 SGHNT and CDR2 YYREEE come from the germline V gene (reference sequence). Trimming removed 0 bases from V and 5 bases from J, with 12 bases in between. The CDR3 spells CASSLGPGPHNEQFF. CDR3 nucleotide sequence: TGTGCCAGCAGCTTGGGTCCGGGACCTCACAATGAGCAGTTCTTC.

CDR3 sequence: CASSPPSGRYTEAFF. The DNA of the CDR3 is TGTGCCAGCTCACCCCCGTCAGGCCGCTACACTGAAGCTTTCTTT. The chain recombines TRBV18 with TRBJ1-1; D gene uncertain. The V gene's germline CDR1 is KGHSH and CDR2 LQKENI. V was pared by 3 bases and J by 3 bases, with 14 bases between. The CDR3 is 15 residues long.

The rearrangement links TRBV25-1 to TRBJ2-4; tentative D call: TRBD1 (6 bases). Trimming pared 5 bases from V and 0 bases from J, leaving 17 bases between. The CDR3 loop spans 17 amino acids. In germline, CDR1 is MGHDK, CDR2 SYGVNS. CDR3 sequence: CASSPDSPDLAKNIQYF. Written as DNA, the CDR3 is TGTGCCAGCAGTCCGGACAGCCCAGATCTAGCCAAAAACATTCAGTACTTC.